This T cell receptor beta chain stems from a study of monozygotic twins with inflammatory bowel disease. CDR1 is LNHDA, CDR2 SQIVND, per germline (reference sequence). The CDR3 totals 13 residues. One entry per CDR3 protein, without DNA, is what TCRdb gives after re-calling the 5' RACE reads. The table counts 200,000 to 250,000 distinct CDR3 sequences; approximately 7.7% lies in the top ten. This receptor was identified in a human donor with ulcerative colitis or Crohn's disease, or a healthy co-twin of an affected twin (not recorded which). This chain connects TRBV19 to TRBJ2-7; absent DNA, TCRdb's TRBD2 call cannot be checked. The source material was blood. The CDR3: CATRLAGGYEQYF.